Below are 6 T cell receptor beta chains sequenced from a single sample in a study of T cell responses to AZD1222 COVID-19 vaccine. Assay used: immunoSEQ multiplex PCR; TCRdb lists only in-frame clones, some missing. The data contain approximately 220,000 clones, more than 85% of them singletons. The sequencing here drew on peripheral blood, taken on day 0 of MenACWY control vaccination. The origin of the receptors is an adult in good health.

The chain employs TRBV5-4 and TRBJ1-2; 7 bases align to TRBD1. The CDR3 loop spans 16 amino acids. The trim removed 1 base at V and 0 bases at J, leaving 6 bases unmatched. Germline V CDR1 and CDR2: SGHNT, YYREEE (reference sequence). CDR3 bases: TGTGCCAGCAGCTTGACTACAGGGGTAACTAACTATGGCTACACCTTC. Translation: CASSLTTGVTNYGYTF.

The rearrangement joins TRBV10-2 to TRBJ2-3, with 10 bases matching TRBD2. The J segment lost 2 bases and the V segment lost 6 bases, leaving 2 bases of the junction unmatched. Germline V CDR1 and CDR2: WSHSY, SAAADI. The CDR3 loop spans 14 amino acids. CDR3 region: CASRTSGVTDTQYF. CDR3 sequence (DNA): TGCGCCAGCAGAACTAGCGGGGTCACAGATACGCAGTATTTT.

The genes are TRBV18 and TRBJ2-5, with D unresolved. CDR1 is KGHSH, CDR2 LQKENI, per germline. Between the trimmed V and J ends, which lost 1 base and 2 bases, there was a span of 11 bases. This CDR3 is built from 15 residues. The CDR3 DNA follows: TGTGCCAGCTCACCACGAGTCGGCCAGCAAGAGACCCAGTACTTC. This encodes CASSPRVGQQETQYF.

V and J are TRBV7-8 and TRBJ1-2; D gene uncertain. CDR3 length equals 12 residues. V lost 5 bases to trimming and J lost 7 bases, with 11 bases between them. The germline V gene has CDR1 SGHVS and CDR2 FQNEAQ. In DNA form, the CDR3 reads TGTGCCAGCAGCCCTTATGCGGGTGGCTACACCTTC. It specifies CASSPYAGGYTF.

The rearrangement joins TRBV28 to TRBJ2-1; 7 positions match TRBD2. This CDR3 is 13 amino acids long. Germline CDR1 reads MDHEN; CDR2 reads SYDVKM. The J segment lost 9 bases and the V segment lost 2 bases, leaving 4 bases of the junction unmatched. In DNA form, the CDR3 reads TGTGCCAGCAGTTTAGGACTAGTAGTTGAGCAGTTCTTC. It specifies CASSLGLVVEQFF. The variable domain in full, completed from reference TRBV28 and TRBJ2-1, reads DVKVTQSSRYLVKRTGEKVFLECVQDMDHENMFWYRQDPGLGLRLIYFSYDVKMKEKGDIPEGYSVSREKKERFSLILESASTNQTSMYLCASSLGLVVEQFFGPGTRLTVL.

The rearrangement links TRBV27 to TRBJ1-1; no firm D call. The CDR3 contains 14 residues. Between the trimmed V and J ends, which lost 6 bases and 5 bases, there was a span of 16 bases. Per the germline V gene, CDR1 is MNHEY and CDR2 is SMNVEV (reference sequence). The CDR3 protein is CASSSGGLRTEAFF. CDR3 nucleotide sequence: TGTGCCAGCAGCTCTGGCGGGCTGAGGACTGAAGCTTTCTTT.